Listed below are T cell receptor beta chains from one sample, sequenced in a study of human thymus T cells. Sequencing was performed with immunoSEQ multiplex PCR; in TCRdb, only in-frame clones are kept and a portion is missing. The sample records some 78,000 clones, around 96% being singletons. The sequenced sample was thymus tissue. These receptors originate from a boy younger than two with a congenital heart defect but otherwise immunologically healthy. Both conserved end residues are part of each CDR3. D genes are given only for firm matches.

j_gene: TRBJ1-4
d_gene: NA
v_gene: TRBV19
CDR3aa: CASRVGGLNEKLFF

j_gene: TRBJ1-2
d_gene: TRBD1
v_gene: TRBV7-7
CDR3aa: CASSLGTGRYGYTF

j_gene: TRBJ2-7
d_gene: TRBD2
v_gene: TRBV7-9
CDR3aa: CASSRDGTSGGPMTDEQYF

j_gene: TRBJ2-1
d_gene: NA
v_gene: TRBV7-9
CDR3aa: CASSPHGDNYNEQFF

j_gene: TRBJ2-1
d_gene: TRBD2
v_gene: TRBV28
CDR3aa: CASSPPPSGRGCEQFF

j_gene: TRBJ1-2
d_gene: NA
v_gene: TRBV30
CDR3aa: CAWSRPGMDGYTF

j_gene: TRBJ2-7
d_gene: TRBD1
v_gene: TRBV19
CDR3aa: CASSAEATGTENSYEQYF

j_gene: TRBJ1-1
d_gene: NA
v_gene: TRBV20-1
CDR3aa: CSAIGHEAFF

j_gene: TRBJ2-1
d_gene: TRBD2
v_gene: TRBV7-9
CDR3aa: CASSFRLTSGRANEQFF

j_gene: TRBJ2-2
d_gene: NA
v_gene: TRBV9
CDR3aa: CASSSTPVGELFF

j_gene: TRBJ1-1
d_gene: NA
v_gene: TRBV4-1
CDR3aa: CASSQDRVNTEAFF

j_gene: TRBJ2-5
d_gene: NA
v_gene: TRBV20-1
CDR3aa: CSGGPQETQYF

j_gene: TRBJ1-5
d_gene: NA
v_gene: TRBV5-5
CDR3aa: CASSLGGTGTKPQHF

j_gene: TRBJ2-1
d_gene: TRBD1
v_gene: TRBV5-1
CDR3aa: CASSSAPGQSNEQFF